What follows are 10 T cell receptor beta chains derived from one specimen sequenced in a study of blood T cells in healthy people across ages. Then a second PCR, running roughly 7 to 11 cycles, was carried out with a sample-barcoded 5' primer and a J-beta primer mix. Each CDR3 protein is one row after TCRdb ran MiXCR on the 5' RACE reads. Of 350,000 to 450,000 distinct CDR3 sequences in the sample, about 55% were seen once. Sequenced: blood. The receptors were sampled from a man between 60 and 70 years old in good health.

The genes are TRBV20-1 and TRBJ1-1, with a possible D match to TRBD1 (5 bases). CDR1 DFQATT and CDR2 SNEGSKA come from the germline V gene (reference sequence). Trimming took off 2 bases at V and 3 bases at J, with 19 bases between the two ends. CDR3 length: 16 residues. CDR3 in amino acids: CSARPMMTGGDTEAFF. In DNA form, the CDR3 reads TGCAGTGCTAGACCTATGATGACCGGGGGGGACACTGAAGCTTTCTTT.

The CDR3 DNA follows: TGCGCCAGCAGCCGGGGAATTCGAGGGGGAGAGACCCAGTACTTC. Encoded protein: CASSRGIRGGETQYF. The V gene is TRBV4-3, the J gene TRBJ2-5, with D possibly TRBD1 on 6 matching bases. CDR3 length equals 15 residues. V was clipped by 4 bases and J by 4 bases, with 16 bases between them. In germline, CDR1 is LGHNA, CDR2 YSLEER.

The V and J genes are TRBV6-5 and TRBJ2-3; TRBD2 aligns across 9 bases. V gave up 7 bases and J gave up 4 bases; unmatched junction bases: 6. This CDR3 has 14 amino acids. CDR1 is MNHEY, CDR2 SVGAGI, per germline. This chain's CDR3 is CASKLAGHADTQYF. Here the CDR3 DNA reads TGTGCCAGCAAACTAGCGGGCCACGCAGATACGCAGTATTTT.

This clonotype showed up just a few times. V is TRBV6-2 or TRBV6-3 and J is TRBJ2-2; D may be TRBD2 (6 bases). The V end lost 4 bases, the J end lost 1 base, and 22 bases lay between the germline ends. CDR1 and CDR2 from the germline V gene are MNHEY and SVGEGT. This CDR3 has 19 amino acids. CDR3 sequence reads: CASSSIGGTGIGNTGELFF. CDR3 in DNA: TGTGCCAGCAGTTCCATCGGCGGGACGGGGATAGGGAACACCGGGGAGCTGTTTTTT.

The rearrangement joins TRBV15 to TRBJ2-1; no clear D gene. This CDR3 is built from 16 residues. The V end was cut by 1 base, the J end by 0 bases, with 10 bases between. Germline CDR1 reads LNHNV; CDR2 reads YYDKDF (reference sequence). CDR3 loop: CATSRGGRSSYNEQFF. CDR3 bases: TGTGCCACCAGCAGAGGAGGCAGGAGCTCCTACAATGAGCAGTTCTTC.

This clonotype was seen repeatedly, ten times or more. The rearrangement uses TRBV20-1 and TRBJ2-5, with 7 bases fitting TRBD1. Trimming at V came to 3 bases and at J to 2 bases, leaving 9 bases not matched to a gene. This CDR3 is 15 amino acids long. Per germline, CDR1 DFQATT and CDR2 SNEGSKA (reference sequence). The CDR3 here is CSASLATGAQETQYF. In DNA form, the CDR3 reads TGCAGTGCTAGCCTAGCTACAGGGGCGCAAGAGACCCAGTACTTC.

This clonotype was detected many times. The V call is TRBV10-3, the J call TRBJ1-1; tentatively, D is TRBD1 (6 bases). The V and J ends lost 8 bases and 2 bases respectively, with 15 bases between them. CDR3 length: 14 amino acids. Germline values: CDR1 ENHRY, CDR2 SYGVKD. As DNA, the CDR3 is TGTGCCATCCGCCGGGACGGGGGCAACACTGAAGCTTTCTTT. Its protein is CAIRRDGGNTEAFF.

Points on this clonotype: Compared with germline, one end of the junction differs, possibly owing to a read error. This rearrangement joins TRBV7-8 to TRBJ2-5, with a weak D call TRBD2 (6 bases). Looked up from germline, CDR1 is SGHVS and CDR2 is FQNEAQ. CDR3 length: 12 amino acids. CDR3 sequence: CASNLLGGEEYF. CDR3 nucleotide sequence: TGTGCCAGCAACTTACTCGGAGGGGAGGAGTACTTC.

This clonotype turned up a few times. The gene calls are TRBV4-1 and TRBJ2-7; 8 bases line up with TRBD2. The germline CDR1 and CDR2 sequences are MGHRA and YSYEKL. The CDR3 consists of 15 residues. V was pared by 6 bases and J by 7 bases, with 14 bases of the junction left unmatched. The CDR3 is CASSPGSGMYNEQYF. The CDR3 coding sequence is TGCGCCAGCAGTCCGGGTAGCGGGATGTACAATGAGCAGTACTTC.

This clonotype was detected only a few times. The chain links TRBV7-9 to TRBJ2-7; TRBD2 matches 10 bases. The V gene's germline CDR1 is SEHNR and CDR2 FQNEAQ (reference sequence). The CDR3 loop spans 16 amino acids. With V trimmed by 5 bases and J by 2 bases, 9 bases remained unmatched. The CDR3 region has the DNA TGTGCCAGCAGCCCCCCGACCGGACTAGCGGCCTACGAGCAGTACTTC. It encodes CASSPPTGLAAYEQYF. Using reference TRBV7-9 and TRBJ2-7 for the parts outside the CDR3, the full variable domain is DTGVSQNPRHKITKRGQNVTFRCDPISEHNRLYWYRQTLGQGPEFLTYFQNEAQLEKSRLLSDRFSAERPKGSFSTLEIQRTEQGDSAMYLCASSPPTGLAAYEQYFGPGTRLTVT.